This TCR beta chain was identified during a study of T cells in Graves' hyperthyroidism and ophthalmopathy. Study-wide results and limits: Stable hyperthyroidism was separated from ophthalmopathy by a model based on 13 V-J features.

The investigators amplified TCR beta CDR3 regions from RNA transcripts. Primed by the HTBI set, a first-round RT-PCR was run on the TCR CDR3. TCRdb independently ran MiXCR on the multiplex PCR reads; one entry per CDR3 protein. The data contain about 360,000 distinct CDR3 sequences, roughly 14% of them singletons. This clonotype has ten or more counts. Its antigen is undetermined. This CDR3 spans 14 amino acids. Trimming took 1 base from V and 3 from J, leaving 10 bases between them. From germline, CDR1 is MNHEY and CDR2 SMNVEV (reference sequence). Specimen: blood. The V gene is TRBV27, the J gene TRBJ2-7; possible D gene TRBD1, 6 bases. The TCR was taken from a woman aged 18-29 years with Graves' hyperthyroidism that later progressed to Graves' ophthalmopathy. This CDR3 reads CASSLFGDIYEQYF. In nucleotides, the CDR3 is TGTGCCAGCAGTTTATTCGGGGACATCTACGAGCAGTACTTC.